Each of the 12 T cell receptor beta chains below was sequenced from the same sample in a study of cytomegalovirus exposure and HLA in healthy donors. Vbeta (60) and Jbeta (13) primers were used in the PCR. Some clones are missing from TCRdb's copy, which holds only in-frame ones; the method was immunoSEQ multiplex PCR. The top ten clones hold 2.5% to 3% of a sample with about 200,000 clones, approximately 78% of them seen once. The specimen was PBMCs. These receptors were taken from a woman aged 40 to 49 in good health and CMV-seronegative.

J is TRBJ1-1 and V is TRBV5-1; 10 bases fit TRBD1. CDR1 SGHRS and CDR2 YFSETQ come from the germline V gene. The CDR3 sequence is 14 residues long. The J segment lost 4 bases and the V segment lost 4 bases, leaving 4 bases of the junction unmatched. CDR3 sequence reads: CASSLGQGPTEAFF. The CDR3 DNA reads TGCGCCAGCAGCCTGGGACAGGGGCCCACTGAAGCTTTCTTT.

The rearrangement uses TRBV5-1 and TRBJ1-5; the D gene is possibly TRBD1 (5 bases). Trimming removed 5 bases at V and 2 bases at J, with 14 bases between. The CDR3 sequence is 15 residues long. The germline V gene has CDR1 SGHRS and CDR2 YFSETQ. The CDR3 nucleotides are TGCGCCAGCAGAGTGGACGGGGGAGGCAATCAGCCCCAGCATTTT. Its translation: CASRVDGGGNQPQHF.

The J gene is TRBJ1-2, the V gene TRBV25-1; TRBD1 aligns across 11 bases. Germline V gene lookup returns CDR1 MGHDK and CDR2 SYGVNS. CDR3 length: 18 amino acids. With 2 bases clipped from V and 0 bases from J, the junction kept 8 bases outside the gene matches. The CDR3 DNA follows: TGTGCCAGCAGTGAACCCTCCGGGACAGGGGGTCCTAACTATGGCTACACCTTC. Translated: CASSEPSGTGGPNYGYTF.

This clone was observed a single time. This chain joins TRBV15 and TRBJ1-5; D ambiguous. Between the trimmed V and J ends, which lost 1 base and 0 bases, there was a span of 10 bases. The CDR3 contains 16 residues. From germline, CDR1 is LNHNV and CDR2 YYDKDF (reference sequence). The CDR3: CATSRAREHSNQPQHF. The CDR3 coding sequence is TGTGCCACCAGCAGAGCCCGAGAGCATAGCAATCAGCCCCAGCATTTT.

V is TRBV5-6 and J is TRBJ1-3, with D perhaps TRBD1 (6 bases). The CDR3 contains 15 residues. Germline assignment: CDR1 SGHDT and CDR2 YYEEEE. Trimming removed 4 bases from V and 4 bases from J, with 15 bases in between. In DNA form, the CDR3 reads TGTGCCAGCAGCCGGGACACCGGACGCGGAAACACCATATATTTT. It yields the protein CASSRDTGRGNTIYF.

The CDR3 sequence is CSVEKPVRRMEHWTEAFF. CDR3 in DNA: TGCAGCGTTGAAAAGCCGGTAAGGCGGATGGAGCATTGGACTGAAGCTTTCTTT. The V and J genes are TRBV29-1 and TRBJ1-1; no reliable D call. This CDR3 spans 18 amino acids. Germline V gene data show CDR1 as SQVTM and CDR2 as ANQGSEA. Trimming took 2 bases from V and 5 from J, leaving 27 bases between them. The variable domain in full, completed from reference TRBV29-1 and TRBJ1-1, reads SAVISQKPSRDICQRGTSLTIQCQVDSQVTMMFWYRQQPGQSLTLIATANQGSEATYESGFVIDKFPISRPNLTFSTLTVSNMSPEDSSIYLCSVEKPVRRMEHWTEAFFGQGTRLTVV.

V is TRBV28 and J is TRBJ2-7, with 9 bases matching TRBD2. The CDR3 runs to 18 residues. V gave up 4 bases and J gave up 2 bases; unmatched junction bases: 15. CDR1 MDHEN and CDR2 SYDVKM come from the germline V gene. The CDR3 DNA reads TGTGCCAGCAGTTCACCACTAGCGGGCGGGAGGGCCACCTACGAGCAGTACTTC. Translation gives CASSSPLAGGRATYEQYF.

The gene calls are TRBV7-9 and TRBJ2-1; 7 positions match TRBD2. Germline values: CDR1 SEHNR, CDR2 FQNEAQ (reference sequence). The CDR3 is 19 residues long. The V and J ends lost 4 bases and 4 bases, in that order; junction bases with no gene match: 19. The CDR3 protein is CASSSRTGLAEITYNEQFF. The DNA for the CDR3 is TGTGCCAGCAGCTCCCGTACGGGGCTAGCGGAGATAACTTACAATGAGCAGTTCTTC.

This chain connects TRBV18 to TRBJ2-7; a weak D match, TRBD1 (5 bases). Trimming took off 4 bases at V and 0 bases at J, with 22 bases between the two ends. Germline CDR1 is KGHSH and CDR2 is LQKENI. There are 18 residues in the CDR3. CDR3 residues: CASSRIQSGPENSYEQYF. CDR3 DNA: TGTGCCAGCTCACGTATCCAGTCAGGGCCGGAAAACTCCTACGAGCAGTACTTC.

The chain combines TRBV28 with TRBJ1-2, with D possibly TRBD1 on 5 matching bases. This CDR3 spans 13 amino acids. CDR1 and CDR2 (germline): MDHEN, SYDVKM. The V end was cut by 3 bases, the J end by 6 bases, with 11 bases between. CDR3 protein: CASSFPTDNGYTF. The CDR3 DNA is TGTGCCAGCAGTTTTCCGACAGACAATGGCTACACCTTC.

This clone turned up a few times. V usage is TRBV19 and J usage is TRBJ2-3; D is possibly TRBD2 (5 bases). CDR3 length: 13 residues. Trimming took 4 bases from V and 0 from J, leaving 5 bases between them. Germline loops: CDR1 LNHDA, CDR2 SQIVND (reference sequence). CDR3 nucleotides: TGTGCCAGTAGTAGCGGGAGCACAGATACGCAGTATTTT. This codes for CASSSGSTDTQYF.

The chain has TRBV30 and TRBJ2-2; D gene uncertain. Trimming took 1 base from V and 2 from J, leaving 11 bases between them. This CDR3 is 15 amino acids long. The V gene's germline CDR1 is GTSNPN and CDR2 SVGIG (reference sequence). As DNA, the CDR3 is TGTGCCTGGAGTGATAGAGCGTTAAACACCGGGGAGCTGTTTTTT. Its protein product is CAWSDRALNTGELFF.